The rows below give T cell receptor beta chains drawn from one sample of a study of cytomegalovirus exposure and HLA in healthy donors. Only in-frame clones appear in the TCRdb table, and some are missing; sequencing was by immunoSEQ multiplex PCR. The sample consists of some 150,000 clones, 70% to 90% of them appearing once. Material: PBMCs. These receptors were obtained from a man aged 50 to 60 in good health and CMV-seronegative. Both conserved end residues are part of each CDR3. Each record gives: CDR3 DNA, CDR3 protein, J gene, V gene, clone size, D gene. A D gene is named only where the DNA matches it firmly. Rows give clone size only sometimes, using once, few, many, or a class for an expanded clone.

DNA: TGTGCCAGCAGCAGCCTTACCTGGAGAGATACGCAGTATTTT
CDR3: CASSSLTWRDTQYF
J: TRBJ2-3
V: TRBV7-2
size: once
D: NA

DNA: TGTGCCAGCAGCTTAGGACTCGGGACTCCAACCCGCGAACATGAAAAACTGTTTTTT
CDR3: CASSLGLGTPTREHEKLFF
J: TRBJ1-4
V: TRBV11-1
size: NA
D: NA

DNA: TGTGCCAGCAGCTTAGCTACCGGCAATGAGCAGTTCTTC
CDR3: CASSLATGNEQFF
J: TRBJ2-1
V: TRBV7-2
size: NA
D: NA

DNA: TGCGCCAGCAGCTTGTCGGGGGGCACGAACACTGAAGCTTTCTTT
CDR3: CASSLSGGTNTEAFF
J: TRBJ1-1
V: TRBV5-1
size: NA
D: NA

DNA: TGTGCCAGCAGCTTAAGCCCGGGACAGGGGGACGGCTACACCTTC
CDR3: CASSLSPGQGDGYTF
J: TRBJ1-2
V: TRBV7-3
size: once
D: TRBD1

DNA: TGCGCCAGCAGCTTGGAGGATGGGCGTTCACCCCTCCACTTT
CDR3: CASSLEDGRSPLHF
J: TRBJ1-6
V: TRBV5-1
size: NA
D: NA

DNA: TGTGCCAGCTCCGACAGGGGGCTAACTGAAGCTTTCTTT
CDR3: CASSDRGLTEAFF
J: TRBJ1-1
V: TRBV27
size: NA
D: TRBD1

DNA: TGTGCCAGCTCACCCTGGACGGGACAGGGAAACACTGAAGCTTTCTTT
CDR3: CASSPWTGQGNTEAFF
J: TRBJ1-1
V: TRBV18
size: NA
D: TRBD1

DNA: TGTGCCACCAGCAGGGAAGGGACAGGAGTCTATGGCTACACCTTC
CDR3: CATSREGTGVYGYTF
J: TRBJ1-2
V: TRBV15
size: NA
D: TRBD1

DNA: TGCGCCAGCAGCTTTGCGGGACAGGGGTCTGGGGCCAACGTCCTGACTTTC
CDR3: CASSFAGQGSGANVLTF
J: TRBJ2-6
V: TRBV5-1
size: NA
D: TRBD1

DNA: TGTGCCAGCAGTGAAACTACTACAGGGGAGGGCTACACCTTC
CDR3: CASSETTTGEGYTF
J: TRBJ1-2
V: TRBV6-1
size: NA
D: TRBD1

DNA: TGTGCCAGCAGCCAGAGTTCGACAGACCTCCTCGGCTACACCTTC
CDR3: CASSQSSTDLLGYTF
J: TRBJ1-2
V: TRBV4-2
size: NA
D: NA

DNA: TGCGCCAGCAGCCAAGAACCCAGGGGAGATGAAGCTTTCTTT
CDR3: CASSQEPRGDEAFF
J: TRBJ1-1
V: TRBV4-1
size: few
D: NA

DNA: TGTGCCAGCAGCTTAGGGCAGACGAGGACTGAAGCTTTCTTT
CDR3: CASSLGQTRTEAFF
J: TRBJ1-1
V: TRBV7-2
size: NA
D: NA

DNA: TGCGCCAGCAGCCGGTCTGACTACACCGGGGAGCTGTTTTTT
CDR3: CASSRSDYTGELFF
J: TRBJ2-2
V: TRBV5-1
size: NA
D: NA

DNA: TGTGCCAGCAGCTTACCCGACAGGTCTCGGGGGAACACTGAAGCTTTCTTT
CDR3: CASSLPDRSRGNTEAFF
J: TRBJ1-1
V: TRBV7-9
size: NA
D: NA

DNA: TGTGCCAGCAGCTTACTGGGACAGGGCGATACCTATGGCTACACCTTC
CDR3: CASSLLGQGDTYGYTF
J: TRBJ1-2
V: TRBV7-9
size: NA
D: TRBD1

DNA: TGTGCCAGCAGTTCGCTCCGGGTCATGGGGGCCTTGAACACTGAAGCTTTCTTT
CDR3: CASSSLRVMGALNTEAFF
J: TRBJ1-1
V: TRBV28
size: NA
D: NA

DNA: TGTGCCACCAGCAGAGACAGGGTTGGCTATGGCTACACCTTC
CDR3: CATSRDRVGYGYTF
J: TRBJ1-2
V: TRBV15
size: NA
D: NA

DNA: TGCGCCAGCAGCCTAATGGGACAGGCAAACACCGGGGAGCTGTTTTTT
CDR3: CASSLMGQANTGELFF
J: TRBJ2-2
V: TRBV5-1
size: NA
D: TRBD1

DNA: TGTGCCAGCAGCTTAGCGCTAAATCGGGGGACTGAAGCTTTCTTT
CDR3: CASSLALNRGTEAFF
J: TRBJ1-1
V: TRBV7-9
size: NA
D: NA

DNA: TGTGCCAGCAGCCGGGGGGGGACAGGGCGCAATCAGCCCCAGCATTTT
CDR3: CASSRGGTGRNQPQHF
J: TRBJ1-5
V: TRBV28
size: NA
D: TRBD1

DNA: TGTGCCAGCAGGGGTATGGGCGTGGGCTATGAGCAGTTCTTC
CDR3: CASRGMGVGYEQFF
J: TRBJ2-1
V: TRBV6-1
size: NA
D: NA

DNA: TGCGCCAGCAGAATAGGGACAGGGTCGGGCACTGAAGCTTTCTTT
CDR3: CASRIGTGSGTEAFF
J: TRBJ1-1
V: TRBV5-1
size: few
D: TRBD1

DNA: TGTGCCAGCAGTCCCACAGGGTTCTATGGCTACACCTTC
CDR3: CASSPTGFYGYTF
J: TRBJ1-2
V: TRBV28
size: NA
D: NA

DNA: TGTGCCACCCGGAGGGCTAGCGGGAGTGCCGGGGAGCTGCTTTTT
CDR3: CATRRASGSAGELLF
J: TRBJ2-2
V: TRBV10-3
size: NA
D: TRBD2

DNA: TGTGCCAGCACCCCGGACAGAGCTAACTATGGCTACACCTTC
CDR3: CASTPDRANYGYTF
J: TRBJ1-2
V: TRBV4-2
size: few
D: NA

DNA: TGTGCCAGCAGTGAGCAGACAGGAGTCTATGGCTACACCTTC
CDR3: CASSEQTGVYGYTF
J: TRBJ1-2
V: TRBV6-1
size: NA
D: NA

DNA: TGTGCCAGCAGCTTTATCAGCGACCTTGAAGCTTTCTTT
CDR3: CASSFISDLEAFF
J: TRBJ1-1
V: TRBV5-6
size: few
D: NA

DNA: TGTGCCAGCAGTCCCCCGGGACAGGGAAGAACCGGGGAGCTGTTTTTT
CDR3: CASSPPGQGRTGELFF
J: TRBJ2-2
V: TRBV27
size: NA
D: TRBD1

DNA: TGTGCCAGTAGTATAGTGCAACGGAACTATGGCTACACCTTC
CDR3: CASSIVQRNYGYTF
J: TRBJ1-2
V: TRBV19
size: NA
D: NA

DNA: TGCGCCAGCAGCTTCGGACGGGGGGCCTACGAGCAGTACTTC
CDR3: CASSFGRGAYEQYF
J: TRBJ2-7
V: TRBV5-1
size: NA
D: TRBD2

DNA: TGTGCCAGCAGTCGGACAGGGGGCAATCAGCCCCAGCATTTT
CDR3: CASSRTGGNQPQHF
J: TRBJ1-5
V: TRBV28
size: NA
D: TRBD1

DNA: TGTGCTAGCAGCCCCAGACTAGCGGGGCTGAAAGAGACCCAGTACTTC
CDR3: CASSPRLAGLKETQYF
J: TRBJ2-5
V: TRBV7-7
size: NA
D: TRBD2

DNA: TGCGCCAGCAGCTTGGAACGACAGGGATCTAATGAAAAACTGTTTTTT
CDR3: CASSLERQGSNEKLFF
J: TRBJ1-4
V: TRBV5-1
size: NA
D: TRBD1

DNA: TGTGCCAGCAGCTTGGGCCGGGGGGGCGCCGTAGATACGCAGTATTTT
CDR3: CASSLGRGGAVDTQYF
J: TRBJ2-3
V: TRBV5-6
size: NA
D: TRBD2

DNA: TGTGCCTGGGACGGAACGACCCTCGGGGAGCAGTACTTC
CDR3: CAWDGTTLGEQYF
J: TRBJ2-5
V: TRBV30
size: NA
D: NA

DNA: TGTGCCAGCTCAGGAGGGCGAGAGGACACTGAAGCTTTCTTT
CDR3: CASSGGREDTEAFF
J: TRBJ1-1
V: TRBV18
size: NA
D: NA

DNA: TGTGCCAGCAGCGTAGCTACGGCCAGGCACACCGGGGAGCTGTTTTTT
CDR3: CASSVATARHTGELFF
J: TRBJ2-2
V: TRBV9
size: once
D: NA

DNA: TGTGCCAGCAGCTCCTGGGGACAAGCAAACACTGAAGCTTTCTTT
CDR3: CASSSWGQANTEAFF
J: TRBJ1-1
V: TRBV5-6
size: NA
D: NA

DNA: TGTGCCAGCGGGGTAGGGACAGTGAACACTGAAGCTTTCTTT
CDR3: CASGVGTVNTEAFF
J: TRBJ1-1
V: TRBV7-9
size: NA
D: TRBD1

DNA: TGTGCCAGCAGCTTTACTAGCGACAGCACAGATACGCAGTATTTT
CDR3: CASSFTSDSTDTQYF
J: TRBJ2-3
V: TRBV7-9
size: NA
D: TRBD2

DNA: TGCGCCAGCAGCTTGGAAGGCCGGGGAGAGACCCAGTACTTC
CDR3: CASSLEGRGETQYF
J: TRBJ2-5
V: TRBV5-1
size: NA
D: NA

DNA: TGTGCCAGCAGCTTAGGAAGGGGGCGGGATCAGCCCCAGCATTTT
CDR3: CASSLGRGRDQPQHF
J: TRBJ1-5
V: TRBV7-8
size: NA
D: TRBD1

DNA: TGTGCCAGCAGCTTGGCTGGGGCGAATCAGCCCCAGCATTTT
CDR3: CASSLAGANQPQHF
J: TRBJ1-5
V: TRBV5-4
size: NA
D: NA

DNA: TGTGCCAGCAGCTTAGCGCTTCAGGAGGTCCAGGAGACCCAGTACTTC
CDR3: CASSLALQEVQETQYF
J: TRBJ2-5
V: TRBV7-6
size: NA
D: NA

DNA: TGTGCCAGCAAACAAGGACAGACAGAGACCCAGTACTTC
CDR3: CASKQGQTETQYF
J: TRBJ2-5
V: TRBV2
size: NA
D: NA

DNA: TGTGCCAGCAGTCCATCCTCTGGGGCCAACGTCCTGACTTTC
CDR3: CASSPSSGANVLTF
J: TRBJ2-6
V: TRBV27
size: few
D: NA

DNA: TGTGCCAGCTCACCAGACAGGACTGGAAACACCATATATTTT
CDR3: CASSPDRTGNTIYF
J: TRBJ1-3
V: TRBV18
size: NA
D: NA

DNA: TGTGCCAGCAGCCACAAGCGGGGCCCCTACGAGCAGTACTTC
CDR3: CASSHKRGPYEQYF
J: TRBJ2-7
V: TRBV6-5
size: NA
D: TRBD2

DNA: TGCGCCAGCATGCAGGGTACGGCCGGGGAGCTGTTTTTT
CDR3: CASMQGTAGELFF
J: TRBJ2-2
V: TRBV4-1
size: NA
D: NA

DNA: TGTGCCAGCAGTTACTCCGGCAGGGAAAGGGATGGCTACACCTTC
CDR3: CASSYSGRERDGYTF
J: TRBJ1-2
V: TRBV6-5
size: NA
D: NA

DNA: TGTGCCAGTAGAAGTCTTAGCGGGAGGGAATACAATGAGCAGTTCTTC
CDR3: CASRSLSGREYNEQFF
J: TRBJ2-1
V: TRBV19
size: NA
D: TRBD2